The 27 T cell receptor beta chains below come from one sample, sequenced in a study of siplizumab effects on memory and regulatory T cells (dated by TCRdb to the late 2010s). The library was produced with the immunoSEQ multiplex PCR assay. What TCRdb holds here is the immuneACCESS table cut down to in-frame rearrangements. Part of the clones is not present; checked against another copy, under half of the missing clones reflect an unresolved V gene, and the others are unexplained. The sample profile shows approximately 56,000 clones; about 98% of them were found once. Clones ranked in the top ten supply 0.85% to 1.4% of the sample. What was sequenced was naive CD8+ T cells sorted from blood. Interpreted using the paper, the cell subset or site label stands for: unstimulated naive T cells. The receptors were gathered from a human donor in good health.

This chain links TRBV28 with TRBJ2-1; TRBD1 matches at 9 bases. After removal of 6 bases from V and 6 bases from J, the junction contained 9 bases not matched to a gene. This CDR3 is 15 amino acids long. Germline V lookup: CDR1 MDHEN, CDR2 SYDVKM. This chain's CDR3 is CASSKRTGAGNEQFF. For the CDR3, the DNA is TGTGCCAGCAGCAAGAGGACAGGGGCGGGCAATGAGCAGTTCTTC.

The chain is built from TRBV10-3 and TRBJ1-6; D is perhaps TRBD1 (5 bases). The germline V and J ends were trimmed by 7 bases and 8 bases, with 12 bases remaining between them. This CDR3 is 13 amino acids long. Germline V lookup: CDR1 ENHRY, CDR2 SYGVKD. For the CDR3, the DNA is TGTGCCATCACCCGGGACGTGGATTCACCCCTCCACTTT. It is translated as CAITRDVDSPLHF.

The chain is built from TRBV19 and TRBJ2-7; possible D gene TRBD1, 6 bases. Trimming removed 5 bases from V and 0 bases from J, with 14 bases in between. Germline CDR1 LNHDA, CDR2 SQIVND (reference sequence). The CDR3 covers 15 residues. The CDR3 sequence is CASSAADSDSYEQYF. The DNA of the CDR3 is TGTGCCAGTAGTGCCGCGGACAGTGACTCCTACGAGCAGTACTTC.

The chain recombines TRBV6-5 with TRBJ2-1; D perhaps matches TRBD1 (6 bases). CDR3 size: 15 residues. V lost 3 bases and J lost 8, with 17 bases in between. Germline CDR1 MNHEY, CDR2 SVGAGI. CDR3 DNA: TGTGCCAGCAGTTATGAGGACAGCCAGGGGCATGAGCAGTTCTTC. Its translation is CASSYEDSQGHEQFF.

The V gene is TRBV4-2, the J gene TRBJ1-1; D is unresolved. The CDR3 has 15 amino acids. Deletions cut 0 bases from V and 0 bases from J, with 8 bases between. Germline CDR1 LGHNA, CDR2 YNFKEQ. The CDR3 here is CASSQDKRMNTEAFF. CDR3 sequence (DNA): TGTGCCAGCAGCCAAGATAAGAGGATGAACACTGAAGCTTTCTTT.

The CDR3 loop reads CASGLGGQGYTF. The CDR3, as DNA: TGTGCTAGTGGTTTGGGGGGACAGGGCTACACCTTC. The V and J genes are TRBV12-5 and TRBJ1-2, with 7 bases aligning to TRBD1. The trim removed 1 base at V and 8 bases at J, leaving 1 base unmatched. Germline CDR1 is LGHNT and CDR2 is FRNRAP. CDR3 size: 12 residues.

This chain joins TRBV28 and TRBJ2-7, with 10 bases matching TRBD1. This CDR3 contains 15 residues. With 7 bases clipped from V and 3 bases from J, the junction kept 9 bases outside the gene matches. Per the germline V gene, CDR1 is MDHEN and CDR2 is SYDVKM. CDR3: CASTGTGERDYEQYF. In nucleotides, the CDR3 is TGTGCCAGCACAGGGACAGGGGAGCGGGACTACGAGCAGTACTTC.

This chain links TRBV6-6 with TRBJ2-5; 9 bases are shared with TRBD2. The CDR3 is 13 residues long. Germline trimming cut 6 bases from V and 5 bases from J; bases unmatched to any gene: 4. Per the germline V gene, CDR1 is MNHNY and CDR2 is SVGAGI (reference sequence). DNA of the CDR3: TGTGCCAGCAGGATAGCGGGAGAGGAGACCCAGTACTTC. Translating gives CASRIAGEETQYF.

The chain recombines TRBV2 with TRBJ1-4; the match to TRBD1 covers 7 bases. The trim removed 0 bases at V and 5 bases at J, leaving 9 bases unmatched. This CDR3 comprises 17 residues. Germline-derived CDR1 and CDR2 are SNHLY and FYNNEI. The CDR3 DNA reads as TGTGCCAGCAGTGAAGCCCAGGGGGTACCCTTCAATGAAAAACTGTTTTTT. Translation gives CASSEAQGVPFNEKLFF.

Comment on this clone: Different DNA sequences within this sample yield the same CDR3. V usage is TRBV5-4 and J usage is TRBJ2-7; TRBD1 matches at 7 bases. The CDR3 contains 14 residues. V lost 0 bases, J lost 2 bases, and 2 bases stayed unmatched. The germline gives CDR1 SGHNT, CDR2 YYREEE (reference sequence). The CDR3 loop is CASSLGTGPYEQYF. The CDR3 DNA reads TGTGCCAGCAGCTTGGGGACAGGCCCCTACGAGCAGTACTTC.

The chain joins TRBV5-4 to TRBJ2-1; 8 bases match TRBD2. The CDR3 loop spans 15 amino acids. V was clipped by 2 bases and J by 3 bases; unmatched bases: 4. Germline CDR1 is SGHNT and CDR2 is YYREEE (reference sequence). The CDR3, as DNA: TGTGCCAGCAGCTTTGAACTAGCGGTCTACAATGAGCAGTTCTTC. Protein sequence: CASSFELAVYNEQFF.

The chain has TRBV6-6 and TRBJ1-2; D may be TRBD1 (5 bases). CDR3 size: 11 residues. Trimming stripped 7 bases from V and 3 bases from J, with 6 bases between. Germline V lookup: CDR1 MNHNY, CDR2 SVGAGI (reference sequence). For the CDR3, the DNA is TGTGCCAGCAAGGGGTACTATGGCTACACCTTC. Translating gives CASKGYYGYTF.

The chain carries TRBV19 and TRBJ1-2; maybe TRBD1 (5 bases). The germline V gene has CDR1 LNHDA and CDR2 SQIVND (reference sequence). The CDR3 totals 13 residues. The germline V and J ends were trimmed by 5 bases and 1 base, with 8 bases remaining between them. In DNA, the CDR3 is TGTGCCAGTAGTTGGCAGGGTAACTATGGCTACACCTTC. Translated: CASSWQGNYGYTF.

The chain has TRBV19 and TRBJ2-5, with 13 bases that match TRBD2. CDR1 LNHDA and CDR2 SQIVND come from the germline V gene (reference sequence). This CDR3 is built from 17 residues. V lost 4 bases, J lost 5 bases, and 10 bases stayed unmatched. CDR3 in DNA: TGTGCCAGTAGTACCGGACTAGCGGGAGAGGTACTGGAGACCCAGTACTTC. Translating it yields CASSTGLAGEVLETQYF.

The DNA for the CDR3 is TGTGCCAGCAGTGCGGGGAACACTGAAGCTTTCTTT. Protein product: CASSAGNTEAFF. V and J are TRBV6-1 and TRBJ1-1; no reliable D call. The V and J ends lost 4 bases and 1 base respectively, with 4 bases between them. CDR1 is MNHNS and CDR2 is SASEGT in the germline V gene. The length of the CDR3 is 12 residues.

The chain is built from TRBV11-1 and TRBJ2-7, with 12 nucleotides matching TRBD2. Losses at the gene ends were 8 bases for V and 3 bases for J; bases not matched to a gene: 11. CDR1 is SGHAT and CDR2 is FQDESV in the germline V gene (reference sequence). The CDR3 runs 16 residues. The CDR3 loop is CASGGLAGPSYYEQYF. CDR3 coding DNA: TGTGCCAGCGGGGGACTAGCGGGCCCTTCATACTACGAGCAGTACTTC.

This chain uses TRBV14 with TRBJ2-7; TRBD2 is a possible D gene (6 bases). This CDR3 contains 17 residues. The germline V and J ends were trimmed by 2 bases and 2 bases, with 19 bases remaining between them. Germline values: CDR1 SGHDN, CDR2 FVKESK. CDR3 sequence reads: CASSQQPGTPRAYEQYF. The CDR3 bases are TGTGCCAGCAGCCAACAACCGGGGACTCCGCGCGCCTACGAGCAGTACTTC.

The chain recombines TRBV7-6 with TRBJ2-2; D remains ambiguous. Per germline, CDR1 SGHVS and CDR2 FNYEAQ. CDR3 length: 17 residues. The germline V and J ends were trimmed by 4 bases and 2 bases, with 17 bases remaining between them. In DNA, the CDR3 is TGTGCCAGCAGCTACGGCTTAACGGCCACCAACACCGGGGAGCTGTTTTTT. Translated, it gives CASSYGLTATNTGELFF.

This rearrangement joins TRBV9 to TRBJ2-5; 12 nucleotides align to TRBD1. This CDR3 has 15 residues. The V gene end was trimmed by 4 bases and the J gene end by 5 bases; junction bases not matched to a gene: 6. The germline CDR1 and CDR2 sequences are SGDLS and YYNGEE. CDR3: CASSPGQGAGETQYF. The CDR3 region has the DNA TGTGCCAGCAGCCCGGGACAGGGGGCAGGCGAGACCCAGTACTTC.

This clone was observed a single time. This chain connects TRBV27 to TRBJ1-5; D remains ambiguous. The CDR3 is 13 residues long. The V gene's germline CDR1 is MNHEY and CDR2 SMNVEV (reference sequence). Trimming left V 2 bases short and J 0 bases short, with 2 bases between. The CDR3 DNA reads TGTGCCAGCAGTTTAAGTAGCAATCAGCCCCAGCATTTT. It codes for CASSLSSNQPQHF.

The chain combines TRBV19 with TRBJ1-5; 8 positions match TRBD1. CDR1 is LNHDA and CDR2 is SQIVND in the germline V gene (reference sequence). Trimming at V came to 9 bases and at J to 3 bases, leaving 4 bases not matched to a gene. The CDR3 totals 13 residues. CDR3 in DNA: TGTGCCAGCACGGACAGGGCCAATCAGCCCCAGCATTTT. Translation: CASTDRANQPQHF.

The V and J genes are TRBV13 and TRBJ1-1; TRBD1 matches 11 bases. Looked up from germline, CDR1 is PRHDT and CDR2 is FYEKMQ (reference sequence). V lost 5 bases, J lost 10 bases, and 6 bases stayed unmatched. This CDR3 region has 13 residues. The CDR3 here is CASSLGTGGLAFF. DNA of the CDR3: TGTGCCAGCAGCCTCGGGACAGGGGGTTTAGCTTTCTTT.

The chain is built from TRBV11-2 and TRBJ2-3, with 13 bases identical to TRBD2. This CDR3 spans 14 amino acids. The V and J ends lost 5 bases and 9 bases, in that order; junction bases with no gene match: 5. Germline assignment: CDR1 SGHAT and CDR2 FQNNGV. The CDR3 region has the DNA TGTGCCAGCAGCCTCGGGACTAGCGGGACCACGCAGTATTTT. This codes for CASSLGTSGTTQYF.

This clone was seen a single time. J is TRBJ1-3 and V is TRBV29-1; unclear D gene. Trimming removed 3 bases at V and 1 base at J, with 7 bases between. The CDR3 runs to 13 residues. Germline-derived CDR1 and CDR2 are SQVTM and ANQGSEA. CDR3 DNA: TGCAGCGTTGACGACGGATCTGGAAACACCATATATTTT. It encodes CSVDDGSGNTIYF.

This sequence joins TRBV5-1 and TRBJ1-1, with 11 bases identical to TRBD1. CDR3 length: 16 residues. Germline loops: CDR1 SGHRS, CDR2 YFSETQ. Unmatched junction bases numbered 9, after V lost 3 bases and J lost 5 bases. This chain's CDR3 is CASSSFQGTGGTEAFF. CDR3 in DNA: TGCGCCAGCAGCTCCTTTCAGGGGACAGGGGGGACTGAAGCTTTCTTT.

This clone was detected once. The chain joins TRBV4-1 to TRBJ1-1; D is ambiguous. The CDR3 is 14 amino acids. Trimming pared 1 base from V and 1 base from J, leaving 7 bases between. Looked up from germline, CDR1 is MGHRA and CDR2 is YSYEKL. CDR3 sequence: CASSQASGNTEAFF. CDR3 in DNA: TGCGCCAGCAGCCAAGCATCTGGGAACACTGAAGCTTTCTTT.

This clone appeared once. This chain joins TRBV7-8 and TRBJ2-2; 13 nucleotides agree with TRBD2. CDR1 and CDR2 (germline): SGHVS, FQNEAQ. This CDR3 region has 15 residues. The J segment lost 5 bases and the V segment lost 4 bases, leaving 1 base of the junction unmatched. The CDR3 loop is CASSWGLAGTGELFF. CDR3 nucleotide sequence: TGTGCCAGCAGCTGGGGACTAGCGGGAACCGGGGAGCTGTTTTTT. Based on the CDR3 plus reference TRBV7-8 and TRBJ2-2, the full variable domain is GAGVSQSPRYKVAKRGQDVALRCDPISGHVSLFWYQQALGQGPEFLTYFQNEAQLDKSGLPSDRFFAERPEGSVSTLKIQRTQQEDSAVYLCASSWGLAGTGELFFGEGSRLTVL.